Reported below is one TCR beta chain. The antigen remains unidentified. Sequencing relied on a cDNA template that was reverse transcribed from extracted RNA. Here immunoSEQ multiplex PCR was the method, and the copy in TCRdb shows in-frame clones only, minus some. Altogether about 87,000 clones are present, 60% to 80% being singletons, with the ten largest covering about 18%. Germline-derived CDR1 and CDR2 are LGHNA and YSLEER. V lost 5 bases to trimming and J lost 0 bases; unmatched junction nucleotides: 7. The CDR3 consists of 15 residues. This sample was included in a study of CD8+ T cells in alopecia areata. Study overall: Treated patients' severity was scored by percentage of affected scalp area.

Described treatment: oral pan-JAK inhibitor, 5-10 mg twice daily. Study findings and constraints: Many expanded lesional clones remained in scalp and blood on tofacitinib.

This material consisted of CD8+ T cells sorted from blood, taken around week 44, from a patient treated with tofacitinib. The rearrangement links TRBV4-3 to TRBJ2-7; 7 bases are shared with TRBD1. The TCR comes from a human donor with alopecia areata. CDR3: CASSDRAGDSYEQYF. The CDR3 DNA reads TGCGCCAGCAGCGACAGGGCAGGGGACTCCTACGAGCAGTACTTC.